The present TCR beta chain was sequenced within a study of early T cells in non-severe SARS-CoV-2 infection. Between the trimmed V and J ends, which lost 0 bases and 9 bases, there was a span of 15 bases. The CDR3 is 14 residues long. Germline V gene data show CDR1 as SGHVS and CDR2 as FNYEAQ. Study conclusions and caveats: CD4 and private specificities were missed by VDJdb matching, which favored anti-spike CD8 responses.

This clonotype showed up just a few times. Antigen specificity is unknown. TCRdb analysed the 5' RACE reads with MiXCR anew, one entry per CDR3 protein. The repertoire includes about 64,000 distinct CDR3 sequences, less than 15% of them detected once, and about 4% sits in the top ten. The sample consisted of whole blood. This chain uses TRBV7-6 with TRBJ2-7; D may be TRBD2 (5 bases). This TCR derives from an adult who was a healthcare worker with PCR-confirmed SARS-CoV-2 infection or an uninfected control (not recorded which). CDR3 loop: CASSLAPEGVRQYF. CDR3 in DNA: TGTGCCAGCAGCTTAGCCCCAGAGGGTGTACGGCAGTACTTC.